This T cell receptor beta chain stems from a study of PD-L1 blockade in urothelial cancer. Overall study: Blood samples contained a median about 130,000 T cells. Findings of the study overall: Below-median pretreatment blood TCR clonality was a predictor of better survival.

PCRs were each spiked with synthetic TCR analog templates. The protocol was immunoSEQ multiplex PCR, while the TCRdb copy is restricted to in-frame clones and leaves out a portion. The repertoire holds 45,000 to 50,000 clones, 80% to 90% seen once, with 8.8% in the top ten. The germline V and J ends were trimmed by 1 base and 12 bases, with 11 bases remaining between them. The V gene's germline CDR1 is MNHNS and CDR2 SASEGT. CDR3 length equals 12 residues. The sample's time point: peripheral blood 6 weeks after treatment start. Points on this clone: The antigen remains unidentified.

This clonotype was obtained from a man in his 70s with urothelial cancer. The sample was PBMCs, taken around atezolizumab (anti-PD-L1) treatment. The chain has TRBV6-1 and TRBJ2-3, with D perhaps matching TRBD1 (6 bases). The CDR3 DNA reads as TGTGCCAGCAGTGAAGGGGGACAATCCCAGTATTTT. Its translation: CASSEGGQSQYF.